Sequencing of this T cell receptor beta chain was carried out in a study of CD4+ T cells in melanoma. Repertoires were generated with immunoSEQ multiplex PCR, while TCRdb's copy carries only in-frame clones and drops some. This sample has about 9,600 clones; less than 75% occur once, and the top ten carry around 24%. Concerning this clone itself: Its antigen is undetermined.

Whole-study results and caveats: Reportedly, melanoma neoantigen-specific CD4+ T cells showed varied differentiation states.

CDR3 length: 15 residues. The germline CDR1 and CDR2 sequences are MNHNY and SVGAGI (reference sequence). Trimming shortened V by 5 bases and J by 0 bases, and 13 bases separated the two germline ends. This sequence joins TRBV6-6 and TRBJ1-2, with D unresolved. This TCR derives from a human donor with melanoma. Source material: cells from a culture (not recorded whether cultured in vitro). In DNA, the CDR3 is TGTGCCAGCAGTATACACACCACCCCTAACTATGGCTACACCTTC. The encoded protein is CASSIHTTPNYGYTF.